The 27 T cell receptor beta chains in this list originate from one sample, sequenced in a study of PD-L1 blockade in urothelial cancer. The data were produced by immunoSEQ multiplex PCR, yet TCRdb's version contains in-frame clones alone and is incomplete. The sample has 60,000 to 70,000 clones; approximately 80% are singletons. Stated time point: pretreatment peripheral blood. This material consisted of PBMCs, taken around atezolizumab (anti-PD-L1) treatment. The receptor set was obtained from a man in his 70s with urothelial cancer.

The chain uses TRBV9 and TRBJ2-5, with TRBD2 matching over 8 bases. CDR1 SGDLS and CDR2 YYNGEE come from the germline V gene. The CDR3 contains 19 residues. Unmatched junction bases numbered 22, after V lost 4 bases and J lost 5 bases. CDR3 sequence: CASSLGAGGGSGSRETQYF. The CDR3 bases are TGTGCCAGCAGCCTAGGGGCGGGGGGCGGGAGCGGGAGTCGGGAGACCCAGTACTTC. Full variable domain (remainder filled in from reference TRBV9 and TRBJ2-5): DSGVTQTPKHLITATGQRVTLRCSPRSGDLSVYWYQQSLDQGLQFLIQYYNGEERAKGNILERFSAQQFPDLHSELNLSSLELGDSALYFCASSLGAGGGSGSRETQYFGPGTRLLVL.

The CDR3 sequence: CASSWGLAGGGTEQFF. The CDR3 DNA reads as TGTGCCAGCAGCTGGGGACTAGCGGGAGGAGGGACTGAGCAGTTCTTC. The genes are TRBV7-9 and TRBJ2-1; 15 bases are shared with TRBD2. J gave up 9 bases and V 4 bases, and 7 bases lay outside the gene matches. The CDR3 covers 16 residues. Per the germline V gene, CDR1 is SEHNR and CDR2 is FQNEAQ (reference sequence). Together with reference TRBV7-9 and TRBJ2-1, the CDR3 gives the full variable domain: DTGVSQNPRHKITKRGQNVTFRCDPISEHNRLYWYRQTLGQGPEFLTYFQNEAQLEKSRLLSDRFSAERPKGSFSTLEIQRTEQGDSAMYLCASSWGLAGGGTEQFFGPGTRLTVL.

In its sample, this clone was seen once. This chain uses TRBV6-1 with TRBJ2-1; D might be TRBD1 (6 bases). V lost 5 bases and J lost 6, with 17 bases in between. CDR3 length: 15 residues. Per germline, CDR1 MNHNS and CDR2 SASEGT. The DNA for the CDR3 is TGTGCCAGCAGTCTAAATCAGGGGATCGGCAATGAGCAGTTCTTC. Its translation: CASSLNQGIGNEQFF.

This clone was seen once. The V call is TRBV2, the J call TRBJ1-1; 7 bases agree with TRBD1. The CDR3 consists of 13 residues. J was trimmed by 1 base and V by 8 bases; bases with no gene match: 4. Germline assignment: CDR1 SNHLY and CDR2 FYNNEI. The DNA for the CDR3 is TGTGCCAGCGGCCAGGGGGAGAACACTGAAGCTTTCTTT. It yields the protein CASGQGENTEAFF.

The V call is TRBV7-9, the J call TRBJ1-1; D possibly corresponds to TRBD1 (5 bases). V was cut by 2 bases and J by 5 bases, with 12 bases left in between. Germline V CDR1 and CDR2: SEHNR, FQNEAQ (reference sequence). The CDR3 has 14 residues. CDR3 sequence: CASSLNQGGTEAFF. CDR3 in DNA: TGTGCCAGCAGCTTAAATCAGGGAGGGACTGAAGCTTTCTTT. The entire variable domain, with the rest obtained from reference TRBV7-9 and TRBJ1-1, is as follows: DTGVSQNPRHKITKRGQNVTFRCDPISEHNRLYWYRQTLGQGPEFLTYFQNEAQLEKSRLLSDRFSAERPKGSFSTLEIQRTEQGDSAMYLCASSLNQGGTEAFFGQGTRLTVV.

CDR3 in DNA: TGTGCCAGCAGCTTATCGTGGCGGGAGGCGAACACCGGGGAGCTGTTTTTT. Amino acid sequence: CASSLSWREANTGELFF. V and J are TRBV7-2 and TRBJ2-2; 8 nucleotides line up with TRBD2. Trimming removed 2 bases from V and 0 bases from J; junction bases left unmatched: 5. CDR3 size: 17 residues. Germline CDR1 and CDR2: SGHTA and FQGNSA.

CDR3 amino acids: CASSSWGASSYNEQFF. DNA for the CDR3: TGTGCCAGTAGTTCTTGGGGCGCTAGCTCCTACAATGAGCAGTTCTTC. The genes are TRBV19 and TRBJ2-1; D is possibly TRBD1 (5 bases). Trimming stripped 5 bases from V and 0 bases from J, with 14 bases between. CDR1 and CDR2 (germline): LNHDA, SQIVND (reference sequence). The CDR3 is 16 residues long.

In DNA form, the CDR3 reads TGTGCCAGCAGCTTGACACTGAACACTGAAGCTTTCTTT. This sequence encodes CASSLTLNTEAFF. The V and J genes are TRBV5-4 and TRBJ1-1; D unclear. Germline assignment: CDR1 SGHNT and CDR2 YYREEE (reference sequence). This CDR3 spans 13 amino acids. Deletions cut 1 base from V and 0 bases from J, with 4 bases between. Complete variable domain (other parts from reference TRBV5-4 and TRBJ1-1): ETGVTQSPTHLIKTRGQQVTLRCSSQSGHNTVSWYQQALGQGPQFIFQYYREEENGRGNFPPRFSGLQFPNYSSELNVNALELDDSALYLCASSLTLNTEAFFGQGTRLTVV.

The CDR3 DNA sequence: TGTGCCAGTTCAACAGGGGGCGAAGGCTATGAGCAGTTCTTC. It translates to CASSTGGEGYEQFF. V usage is TRBV19 and J usage is TRBJ2-1; 9 bases match TRBD1. J gave up 8 bases and V 8 bases, and 10 bases lay outside the gene matches. CDR1 and CDR2 from the germline V gene are LNHDA and SQIVND (reference sequence). The CDR3 is made up of 14 amino acids. Based on the CDR3 plus reference TRBV19 and TRBJ2-1, the full variable domain is DGGITQSPKYLFRKEGQNVTLSCEQNLNHDAMYWYRQDPGQGLRLIYYSQIVNDFQKGDIAEGYSVSREKKESFPLTVTSAQKNPTAFYLCASSTGGEGYEQFFGPGTRLTVL.

This chain uses TRBV15 with TRBJ2-7; no reliable D call. Germline values: CDR1 LNHNV, CDR2 YYDKDF (reference sequence). The CDR3 is made up of 13 amino acids. Trimming took 0 bases from V and 5 from J, leaving 8 bases between them. The CDR3 bases are TGTGCCACCAGCAGAGATATCGTCGACGAGCAGTACTTC. This gives the protein CATSRDIVDEQYF. The entire variable domain, with the rest obtained from reference TRBV15 and TRBJ2-7, is as follows: DAMVIQNPRYQVTQFGKPVTLSCSQTLNHNVMYWYQQKSSQAPKLLFHYYDKDFNNEADTPDNFQSRRPNTSFCFLDIRSPGLGDTAMYLCATSRDIVDEQYFGPGTRLTVT.

V usage is TRBV7-2 and J usage is TRBJ2-7, with D possibly TRBD1 on 8 matching bases. V lost 5 bases, J lost 3 bases, and 17 bases lay in between. This CDR3 has 15 amino acids. Germline V CDR1 and CDR2: SGHTA, FQGNSA. The DNA of the CDR3 is TGTGCCAGCAGCAATACAGGGGGAGGGATCTACGAGCAGTACTTC. It specifies CASSNTGGGIYEQYF.

This clone ranks as medium-sized (0.01 to 0.1%). The V call is TRBV14, the J call TRBJ2-7; TRBD2 matches 11 bases. V trimming: 2 bases; J trimming: 5 bases; junction bases outside the gene matches: 5. CDR3 length equals 15 residues. Germline V CDR1 and CDR2: SGHDN, FVKESK. The CDR3 here is CASSQILAGVHEQYF. The CDR3 coding sequence is TGTGCCAGCAGCCAAATACTAGCGGGAGTTCACGAGCAGTACTTC.

The rearrangement joins TRBV28 to TRBJ2-5; D ambiguous. The better agreement between TRBJ2-7 and the DNA end casts doubt on the J call. Germline-derived CDR1 and CDR2 are MDHEN and SYDVKM. The CDR3 sequence is 13 residues long. This chain's CDR3 is CASSGTVTYEQYF. Here the CDR3 DNA reads TGTGCCAGCAGTGGAACAGTAACCTACGAGCAGTACTTC.

V is TRBV19 and J is TRBJ1-5; 8 nucleotides agree with TRBD1. Looked up from germline, CDR1 is LNHDA and CDR2 is SQIVND (reference sequence). V gave up 5 bases and J gave up 11 bases; unmatched junction bases: 11. The CDR3 is 14 residues long. The CDR3 is CASSDRGARGSQHF. In nucleotides, the CDR3 is TGTGCCAGTAGTGACAGGGGCGCCCGAGGGTCCCAGCATTTT.

The rearrangement uses TRBV15 and TRBJ2-5; weak D call: TRBD2 (6 bases). Germline loops: CDR1 LNHNV, CDR2 YYDKDF (reference sequence). The CDR3 contains 14 residues. Between the trimmed V and J ends, which lost 0 bases and 4 bases, there was a span of 9 bases. Here the CDR3 reads CATSRDRRVETQYF. The DNA of the CDR3 is TGTGCCACCAGCAGAGATAGGAGGGTAGAGACCCAGTACTTC.

This clone was recorded a few times. The chain is built from TRBV7-2 and TRBJ2-1, with 10 nucleotides matching TRBD1. There are 13 residues in the CDR3. Per the germline V gene, CDR1 is SGHTA and CDR2 is FQGNSA. V lost 6 bases and J lost 12; bases outside the gene matches: 8. The CDR3 here is CASSPRTGGWQFF. The CDR3 DNA follows: TGTGCCAGCAGTCCCAGGACAGGGGGATGGCAGTTCTTC.

The chain combines TRBV19 with TRBJ2-7, with D possibly being TRBD1 (7 bases). Germline-derived CDR1 and CDR2 are LNHDA and SQIVND (reference sequence). There are 14 residues in the CDR3. Between the trimmed V and J ends, which lost 6 bases and 3 bases, there was a span of 15 bases. The CDR3 loop is CASRGGTADYEQYF. The DNA for the CDR3 is TGTGCCAGTAGAGGGGGGACAGCAGACTACGAGCAGTACTTC.

The chain links TRBV5-1 to TRBJ2-1; TRBD2 might be the D (5 bases). V dropped 4 bases and J dropped 9 bases, with 20 bases sitting between them. CDR3 length: 15 amino acids. Germline V gene sequence: CDR1 SGHRS, CDR2 YFSETQ. CDR3 nucleotides: TGCGCCAGCAGCCTGGGAGCAGGAGCCGCGGGTGAGCAGTTCTTC. Amino acids: CASSLGAGAAGEQFF.

The chain employs TRBV5-4 and TRBJ1-1, with TRBD1 matching 8 bases. The CDR3 length is 13 residues. CDR1 and CDR2 from the germline V gene are SGHNT and YYREEE (reference sequence). Unmatched junction bases numbered 2, after V lost 2 bases and J lost 5 bases. The CDR3 nucleotides read TGTGCCAGCAGCTTAACAGGGGGGACTGAAGCTTTCTTT. This gives the protein CASSLTGGTEAFF.

This clone came up once. The chain couples TRBV7-6 to TRBJ2-1; D perhaps matches TRBD1 (6 bases). CDR3 length equals 15 residues. The germline V and J ends were trimmed by 0 bases and 5 bases, with 11 bases remaining between them. Germline CDR1 reads SGHVS; CDR2 reads FNYEAQ. This CDR3 reads CASSLATGRDNEQFF. In DNA form, the CDR3 reads TGTGCCAGCAGCTTAGCGACAGGACGGGACAATGAGCAGTTCTTC.

Turning to this clone: A read error may produce the germline difference seen at one junction end. The chain carries TRBV20-1 and TRBJ2-2; 8 nucleotides match TRBD2. Germline loops: CDR1 DFQATT, CDR2 SNEGSKA (reference sequence). The CDR3 has 10 amino acids. The CDR3 DNA follows: TGCAGTGCTAGCGGGAGGGGGTTGCTTTTT. It translates to CSASGRGLLF.

This chain uses TRBV19 with TRBJ1-5; a weak D match, TRBD1 (6 bases). CDR1 LNHDA and CDR2 SQIVND come from the germline V gene (reference sequence). The CDR3 covers 15 residues. The V and J ends lost 7 bases and 4 bases respectively, with 17 bases between them. The DNA of the CDR3 is TGTGCCAGTACCCCGAGCGGGGGCGGAAATCAGCCCCAGCATTTT. It translates to CASTPSGGGNQPQHF.

The V gene is TRBV18, the J gene TRBJ2-7, with 14 bases lining up with TRBD2. Germline CDR1 reads KGHSH; CDR2 reads LQKENI. Trimming removed 3 bases from V and 4 bases from J; junction bases left unmatched: 5. The CDR3 is 16 amino acids. CDR3 loop: CASSPGLAGAGYEQYF. CDR3 DNA: TGTGCCAGCTCACCGGGACTAGCGGGGGCCGGGTACGAGCAGTACTTC.

V and J are TRBV19 and TRBJ2-1; maybe TRBD1 (7 bases). This CDR3 contains 15 residues. The germline V gene encodes CDR1 LNHDA and CDR2 SQIVND (reference sequence). V lost 8 bases and J lost 0, with 14 bases in between. CDR3 coding DNA: TGTGCCAGTCGCAGGGGGGCAAGCTCCTACAATGAGCAGTTCTTC. This sequence encodes CASRRGASSYNEQFF.

The J gene is TRBJ1-4, the V gene TRBV7-9, with D unclear. The CDR3 is made up of 15 amino acids. V lost 5 bases and J 2 bases, leaving 12 bases between the germline ends. In germline, CDR1 is SEHNR, CDR2 FQNEAQ (reference sequence). CDR3 loop: CASSPREETNEKLFF. The CDR3 DNA reads as TGTGCCAGCAGCCCCCGGGAGGAGACTAATGAAAAACTGTTTTTT.

This clone was picked up a small number of times. This chain connects TRBV4-3 to TRBJ2-2, with a possible D match to TRBD1 (5 bases). CDR1 LGHNA and CDR2 YSLEER come from the germline V gene. Trimming removed 4 bases from V and 0 bases from J, with 9 bases in between. CDR3 length: 15 residues. The CDR3, as DNA: TGCGCCAGCAGCCTCTACAGGACGAACACCGGGGAGCTGTTTTTT. Protein: CASSLYRTNTGELFF.

DNA of the CDR3: TGTGCCAGTAAGGTTGGGGGGGGGACAGAGACCCAGTACTTC. Translating gives CASKVGGGTETQYF. The chain has TRBV19 and TRBJ2-5; TRBD2 matches 7 bases. This CDR3 contains 14 residues. With 7 bases clipped from V and 4 bases from J, the junction kept 9 bases outside the gene matches. CDR1 is LNHDA, CDR2 SQIVND, per germline (reference sequence).